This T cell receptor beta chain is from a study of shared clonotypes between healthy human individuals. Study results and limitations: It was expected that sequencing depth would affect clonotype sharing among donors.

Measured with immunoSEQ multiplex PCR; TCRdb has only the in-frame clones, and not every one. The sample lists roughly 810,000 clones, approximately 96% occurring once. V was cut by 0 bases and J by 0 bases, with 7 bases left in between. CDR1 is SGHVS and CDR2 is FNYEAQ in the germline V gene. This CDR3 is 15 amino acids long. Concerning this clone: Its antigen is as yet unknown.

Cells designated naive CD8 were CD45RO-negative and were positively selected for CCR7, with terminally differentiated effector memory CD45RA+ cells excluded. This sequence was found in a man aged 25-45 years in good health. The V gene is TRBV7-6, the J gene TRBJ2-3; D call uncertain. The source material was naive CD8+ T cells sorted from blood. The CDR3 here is CASSLALQSTDTQYF. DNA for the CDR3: TGTGCCAGCAGCTTAGCACTACAAAGCACAGATACGCAGTATTTT.